Listed below are T cell receptor beta chains from one sample, sequenced in a study of shared clonotypes between healthy human individuals. The method was immunoSEQ multiplex PCR; TCRdb's version includes in-frame clones alone and lacks a portion of them. The sample lists around 550,000 clones, approximately 95% occurring once. Sequencing was done on a sample of naive CD8+ T cells sorted from blood. All receptors derive from a woman aged 25 to 39 in good health. The CDR3 runs from the conserved cysteine through the conserved F or W. The D gene is left open where the match is weak.

TRBD2,TRBV10-2,TRBJ2-3,CASVLAGGSDTQYF
TRBD1,TRBV28,TRBJ1-5,CASSFQGEGSNQPQHF
TRBD2,TRBV27,TRBJ2-1,CASSLVGGDEQFF
TRBD1,TRBV2,TRBJ1-5,CASNQRQGNQPQHF
TRBD1,TRBV5-6,TRBJ1-5,CASSVGTGNQPQHF
.,TRBV4-1,TRBJ1-1,CASSQANGLFTEAFF
.,TRBV7-8,TRBJ2-7,CASSLESVWEQYF
.,TRBV12-5,TRBJ1-2,CASGLAGVTYGYTF
TRBD2,TRBV7-6,TRBJ2-1,CASSPWTSSYNEQFF
TRBD1,TRBV4-1,TRBJ2-1,CASSQRQGDLYNEQFF
.,TRBV7-9,TRBJ1-1,CASSFWGTEAFF
TRBD1,TRBV4-1,TRBJ1-1,CASSFDRGAEAFF
TRBD1,TRBV19,TRBJ2-7,CASSIVTGSHEQYF
.,TRBV6-6,TRBJ1-5,CASSYEAGMDQPQHF
.,TRBV28,.,CASSGRSYEQYF
.,TRBV5-8,TRBJ1-2,CASSLETLWGYTF
.,TRBV7-9,TRBJ2-5,CASSHREETTQYF
TRBD1,TRBV19,TRBJ2-1,CASSIGTGTYNEQFF
.,TRBV5-5,TRBJ2-5,CASSLNLLSYDVTQYF
.,TRBV19,TRBJ1-5,CASSIDTLLGQPQHF
.,TRBV11-2,TRBJ2-7,CASSTRSRSYEQYF
.,TRBV27,TRBJ2-1,CASSSDPAGSYNEQFF
.,TRBV9,TRBJ1-2,CASSEYVHGYTF
TRBD2,TRBV11-2,TRBJ2-1,CASSPAGLVSLNEQFF
.,TRBV27,.,CASKQGSEQYF
TRBD2,TRBV27,TRBJ2-5,CASSLGLAGPSGETQYF
TRBD1,TRBV19,TRBJ2-7,CASSIGQGVSYEQYF
.,TRBV5-4,TRBJ2-7,CASSPDGYEQYF
.,TRBV7-9,TRBJ2-1,CASSLPSLAEQFF
.,TRBV5-1,TRBJ1-2,CASSLSGQANYGYTF
.,TRBV6-5,TRBJ2-1,CASSLGEASNEQFF
.,TRBV6-4,TRBJ2-2,CASSESQGSGELFF
.,TRBV29-1,TRBJ1-1,CSVAGFLTNTEAFF
TRBD2,TRBV4-2,TRBJ2-7,CASSQDPPGLADYEQYF
.,TRBV6-6,TRBJ2-5,CASSQPQGAETQYF
TRBD2,TRBV5-1,TRBJ2-2,CASSTGLAGVGELFF
TRBD2,TRBV13,TRBJ2-3,CASSGLTSGKGSDTQYF
.,TRBV4-1,TRBJ1-5,CASSQDLGTAQPQHF